This T cell receptor (beta chain) was sequenced during a study of blood T cell repertoires in COVID-19. For the study at large: Samples of COVID-19 (acute and convalescent) were obtained from the United States, Italy and Spain. In each case, the material was cDNA or gDNA derived from T cells, B-cell-depleted T cells, or PBMCs.

In the authors' workflow: Scientists estimated how many nucleated cells there were by amplifying reference gene primers. TCRdb keeps only in-frame clones here, not all; method: immunoSEQ multiplex PCR. V and J calls and clone size are those listed in that table; D and trimming were worked out from the DNA. The sample carries roughly 190,000 clones, about 76% recorded once. Germline assignment: CDR1 SGHNT and CDR2 YYREEE (reference sequence). The CDR3 is made up of 16 amino acids. J gave up 3 bases and V 2 bases, and 7 bases lay outside the gene matches. The sequencing sample was made of peripheral blood. V and J are TRBV5-4 and TRBJ2-3; TRBD2 matches 9 bases. The clonotype comes from a woman aged 45 to 65 with active or convalescent COVID-19. CDR3 nucleotide sequence: TGTGCCAGCAGCTTCTCCGGGACTAGCAGGACAGATACGCAGTATTTT. Its protein product is CASSFSGTSRTDTQYF. The entire variable domain, with the rest obtained from reference TRBV5-4 and TRBJ2-3, is as follows: ETGVTQSPTHLIKTRGQQVTLRCSSQSGHNTVSWYQQALGQGPQFIFQYYREEENGRGNFPPRFSGLQFPNYSSELNVNALELDDSALYLCASSFSGTSRTDTQYFGPGTRLTVL.